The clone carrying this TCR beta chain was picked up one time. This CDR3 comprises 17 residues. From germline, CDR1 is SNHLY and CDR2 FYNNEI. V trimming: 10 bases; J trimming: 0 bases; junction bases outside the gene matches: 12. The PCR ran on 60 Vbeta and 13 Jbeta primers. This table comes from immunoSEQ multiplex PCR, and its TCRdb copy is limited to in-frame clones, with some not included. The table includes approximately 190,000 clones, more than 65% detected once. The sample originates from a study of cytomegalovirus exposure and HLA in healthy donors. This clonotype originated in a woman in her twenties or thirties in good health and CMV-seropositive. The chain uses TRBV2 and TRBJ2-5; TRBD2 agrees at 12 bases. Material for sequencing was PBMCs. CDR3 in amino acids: CATTRTSGASNQETQYF. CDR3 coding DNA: TGTGCCACCACGAGGACTAGCGGGGCCAGTAACCAAGAGACCCAGTACTTC.